The subject of this entry is one TCR beta chain. The protocol was immunoSEQ multiplex PCR, while the TCRdb copy is restricted to in-frame clones and leaves out a portion. The sample lists around 20,000 clones; 75% to 90% were seen once. This record comes from a study of T cell clones after liver transplantation. The overall study: TCRbeta sequencing after a pre-transplant mixed lymphocyte reaction identified graft-donor-reactive clones, later tracked in post-transplant blood.

CD3+CD4+ and CD3+CD8+ cells were FACS-sorted from thawed unstimulated PBMCs. The germline V gene encodes CDR1 SGHAT and CDR2 FQNNGV. The CDR3 spans 10 residues. The V gene lost 5 bases and the J gene lost 7 bases, with 3 bases spanning the gap. This sequence joins TRBV11-2 and TRBJ2-1; no reliable D call. The source is a human donor who received a liver transplant. Specimen: CD8+ T cells from blood, collected before liver transplant. The CDR3 loop reads CASSQNEQFF. In DNA form, the CDR3 reads TGTGCCAGCAGCCAGAATGAGCAGTTCTTC.